This T cell receptor (beta chain) was recorded in a study of T cell responses to AZD1222 COVID-19 vaccine. Study background: Doses given second, at about 4 or about 12 weeks, were pooled. Whole-study findings and limits: Reports indicate that nearly half of spike-specific TCRs are directed at unmutated variant regions. Rises in breadth and depth of Spike-specific TCRs came after two AZD1222 doses. Clonal diversity may have been underestimated in mostly white British donors.

Generated by immunoSEQ multiplex PCR, the TCRdb table keeps only in-frame clones and is missing some. The sample contains around 99,000 clones, approximately 86% of which appear only once. Remarks on this clone: Its matching antigen is unknown.

This TCR came from an adult in good health. Here the sequenced sample was peripheral blood, taken on day 0 of AZD1222 vaccination.

The CDR3 spells CASRTGTERNYGYTF. CDR3 bases: TGTGCCAGCAGGACCGGGACTGAACGTAACTATGGCTACACCTTC. The V and J genes are TRBV2 and TRBJ1-2; TRBD1 might be the D (5 bases). This CDR3 is 15 amino acids long. V gave up 6 bases and J gave up 1 base, with 15 bases separating them. Germline values: CDR1 SNHLY, CDR2 FYNNEI.